This passage covers 14 T cell receptor beta chains from one sample sequenced in a study of T-cell memory formation after mild COVID-19 (dated by TCRdb to the early 2020s). The method behind the library was 5' RACE. TCRdb shows the sequencer as Illumina NovaSeq 6000. The public sequencing data were trimmed at Q25 with fastp and processed into clonotypes with MiXCR by TCRdb, which kept only in-frame beta chains. Every distinct CDR3 protein forms one entry, paired with its most common genes and DNA. The sample includes 300,000 to 400,000 distinct CDR3 sequences, with around a fifth observed a single time. Roughly an eighth of the sample is taken by the ten largest. Sequencing was done on a sample of PBMCs or a T cell subset sorted from them (not recorded which). The receptor set was obtained from an adult woman who had mild COVID-19 (a few samples of this study predate the infection). The sample titles of this study are shuffled in the database, so cell type and time point are left out; the donor was told from shared clones.

This clonotype was detected only a few times. The chain has TRBV6-4 and TRBJ2-3; D not certain. The length of the CDR3 is 11 residues. Trimming removed 7 bases from V and 2 bases from J, with 4 bases in between. CDR1 is MRHNA and CDR2 is SNTAGT in the germline V gene. The CDR3 loop reads CASNFTDTQYF. CDR3 bases: TGTGCCAGCAATTTCACAGATACGCAGTATTTT.

The chain has TRBV14 and TRBJ2-3, with unresolved D. CDR1 is SGHDN and CDR2 is FVKESK in the germline V gene. V was pared by 2 bases and J by 4 bases, with 10 bases between. This CDR3 comprises 14 residues. The CDR3 bases are TGTGCCAGCAGCCAACTTAGGACCCCAGATACGCAGTATTTT. This sequence encodes CASSQLRTPDTQYF.

This clonotype occurred a few times. A read error may produce the germline difference seen at one junction end. V usage is TRBV7-9 and J usage is TRBJ1-2; TRBD1 aligns across 9 bases. This CDR3 has 15 amino acids. The germline V gene encodes CDR1 SEHNR and CDR2 FQNEAQ (reference sequence). CDR3 loop: CASSLGQGSVDGYTF. The CDR3 nucleotides read TGTGCCAGCAGTTTAGGACAGGGGAGCGTCGATGGCTACACCTTC.

This clonotype has at least ten counts. The chain recombines TRBV5-1 with TRBJ2-7; a weak D match, TRBD1 (7 bases). Germline assignment: CDR1 SGHRS and CDR2 YFSETQ. The ends were cut back, 2 bases at V and 4 bases at J, with 13 bases in the middle. This CDR3 has 14 amino acids. DNA for the CDR3: TGCGCCAGCAGCTTTGCGGGACAGAAATACGAGCAGTACTTC. Translating it yields CASSFAGQKYEQYF.

This chain links TRBV7-9 with TRBJ1-5; TRBD1 is a possible D gene (6 bases). Germline V lookup: CDR1 SEHNR, CDR2 FQNEAQ (reference sequence). V was shortened by 6 bases and J by 2 bases, with 14 bases between the two germline ends. CDR3 size: 15 residues. CDR3 DNA sequence: TGTGCCAGCAGGCCAGGGGTTTTCGGCAATCAGCCCCAGCATTTT. Its protein product is CASRPGVFGNQPQHF. The entire variable domain, with the rest obtained from reference TRBV7-9 and TRBJ1-5, is as follows: DTGVSQNPRHKITKRGQNVTFRCDPISEHNRLYWYRQTLGQGPEFLTYFQNEAQLEKSRLLSDRFSAERPKGSFSTLEIQRTEQGDSAMYLCASRPGVFGNQPQHFGDGTRLSIL.

The DNA of the CDR3 is TGCGCCAGCAGCTCCTCTACGCTAGCGGAGACCCAGTACTTC. Translation gives CASSSSTLAETQYF. The J gene is TRBJ2-5, the V gene TRBV5-1; D is possibly TRBD2 (6 bases). Germline lookup yields CDR1 SGHRS and CDR2 YFSETQ. The CDR3 extends over 14 amino acids. V dropped 3 bases and J dropped 5 bases, with 14 bases sitting between them.

The gene calls are TRBV12-3 or TRBV12-4 and TRBJ2-1; 9 bases are a match to TRBD2. The CDR3 sequence is 16 residues long. After removal of 1 base from V and 3 bases from J, the junction contained 4 bases not matched to a gene. The CDR3 loop is CASSLEMREGYNEQFF. As DNA, the CDR3 is TGTGCCAGCAGTTTAGAGATGCGGGAGGGCTACAATGAGCAGTTCTTC.

CDR3 DNA sequence: TGTGCCAGCAGCCAAGTGGGGCTAGCGGGAGGTCATGAGCAGTTCTTC. Translated, it gives CASSQVGLAGGHEQFF. V and J are TRBV7-3 and TRBJ2-1; 11 nucleotides align to TRBD2. The germline CDR1 and CDR2 sequences are SGHTA and FQGTGA. J lost 8 bases, V lost 5 bases, and 11 bases had no gene match. The CDR3 runs 16 residues.

The chain employs TRBV2 and TRBJ2-4, with 7 bases matching TRBD2. This CDR3 has 13 residues. Germline assignment: CDR1 SNHLY and CDR2 FYNNEI. Trimming at V came to 2 bases and at J to 10 bases, leaving 5 bases not matched to a gene. CDR3 residues: CASSELLGGIQYF. As DNA, the CDR3 is TGTGCCAGCAGTGAACTCCTCGGGGGGATTCAGTACTTC. Full variable domain (remainder filled in from reference TRBV2 and TRBJ2-4): EPEVTQTPSHQVTQMGQEVILRCVPISNHLYFYWYRQILGQKVEFLVSFYNNEISEKSEIFDDQFSVERPDGSNFTLKIRSTKLEDSAMYFCASSELLGGIQYFGAGTRLSVL.

This clonotype was picked up a small number of times. The rearrangement links TRBV12-3 or TRBV12-4 to TRBJ1-1; unclear D gene. The CDR3 consists of 14 residues. V gave up 5 bases and J gave up 5 bases, with 15 bases separating them. CDR3 sequence: CASSMNVGRTEAFF. In DNA form, the CDR3 reads TGTGCCAGCAGTATGAATGTGGGAAGGACTGAAGCTTTCTTT.

This clonotype was counted between two and nine times. This rearrangement joins TRBV12-3 or TRBV12-4 to TRBJ1-6; D might be TRBD1 (5 bases). The CDR3 sequence is 14 residues long. The V end was cut by 3 bases, the J end by 4 bases, with 7 bases between. The CDR3 nucleotides read TGTGCCAGCAGTTTTGACAGATATAATTCACCCCTCCACTTT. Amino acid sequence: CASSFDRYNSPLHF.

V is TRBV29-1 and J is TRBJ2-1; D call uncertain. Per germline, CDR1 SQVTM and CDR2 ANQGSEA. Trimming cost V 0 bases and J 2 bases, with 11 bases left between them. CDR3 length: 15 amino acids. The CDR3 reads CSVEDHGVAYNEQFF. The CDR3, as DNA: TGCAGCGTTGAAGATCATGGGGTGGCCTACAATGAGCAGTTCTTC.

This clonotype was counted between two and nine times. The V and J genes are TRBV20-1 and TRBJ1-6; no firm D call. Trimming cost V 0 bases and J 3 bases, with 6 bases left between them. Germline-derived CDR1 and CDR2 are DFQATT and SNEGSKA (reference sequence). The CDR3 has 14 amino acids. The CDR3 loop reads CSARESGYNSPLHF. In DNA, the CDR3 is TGCAGTGCTAGAGAAAGTGGCTATAATTCACCCCTCCACTTT.

This clonotype was found many times. The chain couples TRBV5-4 to TRBJ2-7; possible D gene TRBD2, 6 bases. The CDR3 runs to 13 residues. V shed 4 bases and J shed 2 bases, with 10 bases lying between them. Germline V gene data show CDR1 as SGHNT and CDR2 as YYREEE (reference sequence). The CDR3 sequence: CASSAGLPYEQYF. Written as DNA, the CDR3 is TGTGCCAGCAGCGCGGGACTCCCCTACGAGCAGTACTTC.